These 10 T cell receptor beta chains originate from one sample sequenced in a study of T cells in Graves' hyperthyroidism and ophthalmopathy. What was amplified from RNA transcripts were TCR beta CDR3 regions. The study used the HTBI primer set for a first-round RT-PCR of the TCR CDR3. TCRdb analysed the multiplex PCR reads with MiXCR anew, one entry per CDR3 protein. The table includes 360,000 or so distinct CDR3 sequences, around 15% detected once. What was sequenced was blood. These receptors came from a woman aged 60-70 years with Graves' ophthalmopathy.

This clonotype has a handful of counts. The J gene is TRBJ2-1, the V gene TRBV11-3, with D perhaps TRBD2 (6 bases). The CDR3 length is 17 residues. Looked up from germline, CDR1 is SGHNT and CDR2 is YENEEA. V was shortened by 5 bases and J by 2 bases, with 19 bases between the two germline ends. CDR3 amino acids: CASSRGFRGLTYNEQFF. For the CDR3, the DNA is TGTGCCAGCAGCCGGGGATTTAGGGGACTGACCTACAATGAGCAGTTCTTC.

In this sample, this clonotype turned up many times. This chain uses TRBV18 with TRBJ1-2; unclear D gene. Germline assignment: CDR1 KGHSH and CDR2 LQKENI. V was cut by 3 bases and J by 7 bases, with 18 bases left in between. The CDR3 consists of 15 residues. In nucleotides, the CDR3 is TGTGCCAGCTCACCCCAGTACAACCGGCTAGCTGGCTACACCTTC. Translated, it gives CASSPQYNRLAGYTF.

There are many counts of this clonotype. The chain recombines TRBV11-1 with TRBJ2-3, with D tentatively TRBD1 (6 bases). Germline V lookup: CDR1 SGHAT, CDR2 FQDESV (reference sequence). This CDR3 spans 15 amino acids. With 4 bases removed from V and 2 bases from J, the gap between germline ends came to 13 bases. The DNA for the CDR3 is TGTGCCAGCAGCTCCCAAGGGGGATCCACAGATACGCAGTATTTT. Translation gives CASSSQGGSTDTQYF.

Only a few counts were recorded for this clonotype. This chain connects TRBV28 to TRBJ1-6; D is perhaps TRBD1 (6 bases). CDR1 and CDR2 (germline): MDHEN, SYDVKM. The CDR3 is 14 residues long. V shed 4 bases and J shed 10 bases, with 14 bases lying between them. The CDR3 protein is CASSSPGARSPLHF. As DNA, the CDR3 is TGTGCCAGCAGTTCCCCGGGGGCGAGATCACCCCTCCACTTT.

The chain recombines TRBV24-1 with TRBJ2-1, with 8 bases lining up with TRBD1. This CDR3 comprises 16 residues. Losses at the gene ends were 3 bases for V and 3 bases for J; bases not matched to a gene: 6. Germline CDR1 is KGHDR and CDR2 is SFDVKD. Here the CDR3 DNA reads TGTGCCACCAGTGATGCAACCGGACAGGGCTACAATGAGCAGTTCTTC. Residues: CATSDATGQGYNEQFF.

This clonotype was picked up a small number of times. This sequence joins TRBV29-1 and TRBJ2-1; 8 nucleotides line up with TRBD2. V lost 1 base to trimming and J lost 2 bases; unmatched junction nucleotides: 7. The V gene's germline CDR1 is SQVTM and CDR2 ANQGSEA. CDR3 length: 16 amino acids. For the CDR3, the DNA is TGCAGCGTTGAAGGGGTCGGGACTAGAGCCTACAATGAGCAGTTCTTC. Translating gives CSVEGVGTRAYNEQFF.

In this sample, this clonotype turned up a few times. This chain connects TRBV2 to TRBJ2-7; 11 bases align to TRBD2. Per the germline V gene, CDR1 is SNHLY and CDR2 is FYNNEI. With V trimmed by 3 bases and J by 1 base, 5 bases remained unmatched. This CDR3 is 16 amino acids long. CDR3 bases: TGTGCCAGCAGTGAGACTAGCGGGATTGTTTCCTACGAGCAGTACTTC. This codes for CASSETSGIVSYEQYF. Drawing the rest from reference TRBV2 and TRBJ2-7, the complete variable domain is EPEVTQTPSHQVTQMGQEVILRCVPISNHLYFYWYRQILGQKVEFLVSFYNNEISEKSEIFDDQFSVERPDGSNFTLKIRSTKLEDSAMYFCASSETSGIVSYEQYFGPGTRLTVT.

In its sample, this clonotype was seen many times. The CDR3 nucleotides read TGTGCCAGCAGCCCTACCTCGGCTCTCGCGGGAGGCGTCACAGATACGCAGTATTTT. Translation: CASSPTSALAGGVTDTQYF. The gene calls are TRBV27 and TRBJ2-3; the match to TRBD2 covers 8 bases. Germline V CDR1 and CDR2: MNHEY, SMNVEV (reference sequence). The CDR3 sequence is 19 residues long. J lost 2 bases, V lost 6 bases, and 19 bases had no gene match.

This clonotype has more than one count but fewer than ten. The chain couples TRBV30 to TRBJ2-7; weak D call: TRBD2 (5 bases). The V and J ends lost 5 bases and 2 bases respectively, with 16 bases between them. This CDR3 has 14 amino acids. CDR1 GTSNPN and CDR2 SVGIG come from the germline V gene (reference sequence). The CDR3 sequence is CAWAPYGVTYEQYF. The CDR3 bases are TGTGCCTGGGCGCCGTACGGGGTTACCTACGAGCAGTACTTC.

The gene calls are TRBV12-3 or TRBV12-4 and TRBJ1-2; 11 nucleotides line up with TRBD1. Trimming at V came to 6 bases and at J to 6 bases, leaving 9 bases not matched to a gene. This CDR3 has 15 amino acids. In DNA form, the CDR3 reads TGTGCCAGCAGCCCCCCGGGACAGGGGGTCGATGGCTACACCTTC. It yields the protein CASSPPGQGVDGYTF.